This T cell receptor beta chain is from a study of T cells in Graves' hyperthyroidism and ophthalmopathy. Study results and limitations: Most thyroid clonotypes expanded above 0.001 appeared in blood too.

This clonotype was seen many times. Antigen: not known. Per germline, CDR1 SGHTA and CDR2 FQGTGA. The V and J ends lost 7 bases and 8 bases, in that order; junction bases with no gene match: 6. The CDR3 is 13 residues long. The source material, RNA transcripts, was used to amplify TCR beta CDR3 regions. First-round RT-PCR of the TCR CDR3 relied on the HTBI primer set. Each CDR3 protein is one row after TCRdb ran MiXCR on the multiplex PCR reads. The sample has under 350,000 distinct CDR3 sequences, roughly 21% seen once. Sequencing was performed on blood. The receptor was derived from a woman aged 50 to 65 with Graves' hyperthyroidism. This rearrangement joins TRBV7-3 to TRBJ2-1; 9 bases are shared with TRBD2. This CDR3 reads CASKGSGSDEQFF. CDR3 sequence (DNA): TGTGCCAGCAAGGGTAGCGGGAGCGATGAGCAGTTCTTC.